The rows below give T cell receptor beta chains drawn from one sample of a study of PD-1 blockade in classical Hodgkin lymphoma. TCRdb keeps only in-frame clones here, not all; method: immunoSEQ multiplex PCR. The sample includes 80,000 to 95,000 clones, approximately 86% of them seen just once. Source: peripheral blood mononuclear cells (PBMCs), taken before the fourth cycle of nivolumab. These receptors were collected from a human donor with classical Hodgkin lymphoma. CDR3s include the opening cysteine and the closing phenylalanine or tryptophan. A D gene is named only where the DNA matches it firmly. Not every row has a clone size; where given, it reads once, few, many or a size class.

cdr3_nt cdr3_aa v_call d_call clone_size j_call
TGTGCCAGCAGCTTAGTAGGGATTTGGGCGACCACTGAAGCTTTCTTT CASSLVGIWATTEAFF TRBV7-8 . . TRBJ1-1
TGTGCCAGCAGCTTAGCGGTGACAGGGGATCACTACGAGCAGTACTTC CASSLAVTGDHYEQYF TRBV7-2 TRBD1 . TRBJ2-7
TGTGCCAGCAGACAATCCGGGACAGGGGCCTCTAACTATGGCTACACCTTC CASRQSGTGASNYGYTF TRBV2 TRBD1 . TRBJ1-2
TGCGCCAGCAGCCAGCTGGGACAGACCGGGGAGCTGTTTTTT CASSQLGQTGELFF TRBV5-1 TRBD1 . TRBJ2-2
TGTGCCAGCAGCTCCCAATTAGATACGCAGTATTTT CASSSQLDTQYF TRBV5-6 . . TRBJ2-3
TGTGCCAGCACCGCCCAGGGGGACCCCATAGTGAATGAGCAGTTCTTC CASTAQGDPIVNEQFF TRBV7-9 TRBD1 . TRBJ2-1
TGTGCCTGGAGTGGAGGGGGGCCCCTACACGATCAGTTCTTC CAWSGGGPLHDQFF TRBV30 . . TRBJ2-1
TGTGCCAGCAGCCCGACAGGGTTGGATACGCAGTATTTT CASSPTGLDTQYF TRBV7-3 TRBD1 once TRBJ2-3
TGCGCCAGCAGCTTGGGAGGGACAGGGTTGGGGACCGGAGATACGCAGTATTTT CASSLGGTGLGTGDTQYF TRBV5-1 TRBD1 . TRBJ2-3
TGTGCCAGCAGCGTAGCGGGCGGGGGATACGAGCAGTACTTC CASSVAGGGYEQYF TRBV9 TRBD2 . TRBJ2-7
TGCGCCAGCAGTGAGTCGGGGGTCTACGAGCAGTACTTC CASSESGVYEQYF TRBV10-1 . . TRBJ2-7
TGTGCCAGCAGTCTCAGGACAGGGGGGGGCGAGACCCAGTACTTC CASSLRTGGGETQYF TRBV28 TRBD1 . TRBJ2-5
TGTGCCACCAGCAAGCCGGGCGTGGCGGGAGAGCTTAACATTCAGTACTTC CATSKPGVAGELNIQYF TRBV15 TRBD2 . TRBJ2-4
TGTGCCATCAGTGGGGGACCTATGAACACTGAAGCTTTCTTT CAISGGPMNTEAFF TRBV10-3 . . TRBJ1-1
TGTGCCAGCAGCGGCCGGGGGGGGTACTCCTACGAGCAGTACTTC CASSGRGGYSYEQYF TRBV2 TRBD2 . TRBJ2-7
TGTGCCAGCAGCTTCTTCGGGTTGGGGGCAGATACGCAGTATTTT CASSFFGLGADTQYF TRBV5-5 . . TRBJ2-3
TGTGCCTGGAGTGTCCAGGGCGAGTACGAGCAGTACTTC CAWSVQGEYEQYF TRBV30 . . TRBJ2-7
TGTGCCAGCAGCGGGGGGGCCCTCCCCTCTGGGGCCAACGTCCTGACTTTC CASSGGALPSGANVLTF TRBV7-9 . . TRBJ2-6
TGTGCCACTTCTAAAGGGACTAGCGGGAGTTGGTACGAGCAGTACTTC CATSKGTSGSWYEQYF TRBV19 TRBD2 . TRBJ2-7
TGTGCCAGCAGCTTGGCCACGAACACTGAAGCTTTCTTT CASSLATNTEAFF TRBV5-4 . . TRBJ1-1
TGCGCCAGCAGCTGGATGGGGACAGGAGATGAAAAACTGTTTTTT CASSWMGTGDEKLFF TRBV5-1 TRBD1 . TRBJ1-4
TGTGCCAGCAGTCCCCGGGACAGGGGCCAGACCCAGTACTTC CASSPRDRGQTQYF TRBV7-6 TRBD1 . TRBJ2-5
TGTGCCAGCAGTTATATGTACACCGGGGAGCTGTTTTTT CASSYMYTGELFF TRBV6-5 . . TRBJ2-2
TGCGCCAGCAGCAAGGTCATGGGCCCTAATGAAAAACTGTTTTTT CASSKVMGPNEKLFF TRBV5-1 . once TRBJ1-4
TGTGCTAGTGGTTTGGGGTCAGGGGCGAACAAGAACACTGAAGCTTTCTTT CASGLGSGANKNTEAFF TRBV12-5 . . TRBJ1-1
TGTGCCATCAGCGAGGGACTAGCGGGAGTAAACTACGAGCAGTACTTC CAISEGLAGVNYEQYF TRBV10-3 TRBD2 . TRBJ2-7
TGTGCCAGCAGCCAGGCCGGATCCTACAATGAGCAGTTCTTC CASSQAGSYNEQFF TRBV6-6 . . TRBJ2-1
TGTGCCAGCCAGGGGACTTACAATGAGCAGTTCTTC CASQGTYNEQFF TRBV7-6 . . TRBJ2-1
TGTGCCAGTACCCCGGGAGGGACCTTTCGCAATCAGCCCCAGCATTTT CASTPGGTFRNQPQHF TRBV19 . . TRBJ1-5
TGTGCCAGTAGTGGCCTAGTTGGCACCGGGGAGCTGTTTTTT CASSGLVGTGELFF TRBV19 . . TRBJ2-2
TGTGCCAGCAGCCGGTGGGCGGGCTCCACCTACAATGAGCAGTTCTTC CASSRWAGSTYNEQFF TRBV7-2 . . TRBJ2-1
TGTGCCAGCAGTTTATCACCGACAGTTGGTTGGAACACCATATATTTT CASSLSPTVGWNTIYF TRBV27 . . TRBJ1-3
TGTGCCAGCAGCCTTCTTAGGGGGAACGAGCAGTACTTC CASSLLRGNEQYF TRBV14 . . TRBJ2-7
TGCGCCAGCAGCTTGGACTCGCCCTCCCAGGATACGCAGTATTTT CASSLDSPSQDTQYF TRBV5-1 . few TRBJ2-3
TGTGCCAGCAGCCCACGGGGGAAAACTAGCGGGAGAGGGGATGAGCAGTTCTTC CASSPRGKTSGRGDEQFF TRBV5-6 TRBD2 . TRBJ2-1
TGTGCCAGCAGTGAGCCAGGGGGCTATGGCTACACCTTC CASSEPGGYGYTF TRBV25-1 TRBD1 . TRBJ1-2
TGCAGCGTAGCCTTACCGGGACGGAATTACGAGCAGTACTTC CSVALPGRNYEQYF TRBV29-1 . . TRBJ2-7
TGTGCCATCCGCACTAGCGGGCCTTCCTACAATGAGCAGTTCTTC CAIRTSGPSYNEQFF TRBV10-3 TRBD2 . TRBJ2-1
TGTGCCAGCAGCCCCATAGCAGCGGGGCTCTGGGAGCAGTACTTC CASSPIAAGLWEQYF TRBV9 TRBD2 . TRBJ2-7
TGCAGCGTTAGTCTCTCGGGCACAGATACGCAGTATTTT CSVSLSGTDTQYF TRBV29-1 . . TRBJ2-3
TGCGCCAGCAAGGGACAGTTGGCCGGGGAGCTGTTTTTT CASKGQLAGELFF TRBV10-2 TRBD1 . TRBJ2-2
TGTGCCAGCAGCACGAGGGAAGGCCCTTACAATGAGCAGTTCTTC CASSTREGPYNEQFF TRBV7-8 . . TRBJ2-1
TGTGCCAGCAGCGTAGACGGGTCTATCTACAATGAGCAGTTCTTC CASSVDGSIYNEQFF TRBV9 . once TRBJ2-1
TGTGCCAGCAGCGTTGACAGGGGCCGAGCTTTCTTT CASSVDRGRAFF TRBV7-2 TRBD1 . TRBJ1-1
TGTGCCAGCAGTTCCCTCCCCCTTTTGACCGGGACAGGGGGCATGAACACTGAAGCTTTCTTT CASSSLPLLTGTGGMNTEAFF TRBV27 TRBD1 . TRBJ1-1
TGTGCCAGCAGTGAAGAGAGGGGCTCCTACAATGAGCAGTTCTTC CASSEERGSYNEQFF TRBV6-4 . . TRBJ2-1
TGCGCCAGCAGGGAGACTAACTATGGCTACACCTTC CASRETNYGYTF TRBV5-1 . . TRBJ1-2
TGTGCCAGCAGTTACTCGAGCGGGCAGACCTACGAGCAGTACTTC CASSYSSGQTYEQYF TRBV6-5 . . TRBJ2-7
TGTGCCAGCAGCAGGGACACGAACACTGAAGCTTTCTTT CASSRDTNTEAFF TRBV28 . . TRBJ1-1
TGTGCCAGCAGCTTAGGTCCTGAAAACATTCAGTACTTC CASSLGPENIQYF TRBV7-2 . . TRBJ2-4
TGCGCCAGCAGCCAGACAGGGACGCAAAACTATGGCTACACCTTC CASSQTGTQNYGYTF TRBV4-1 TRBD1 . TRBJ1-2
TGTGCCAGTAGTGACCCCGGACAGGGCCGGCCCCAGCATTTT CASSDPGQGRPQHF TRBV19 TRBD1 . TRBJ1-5
TGTGCCAGCAGTCATCGGCCCAACACCGGGGAGCTGTTTTTT CASSHRPNTGELFF TRBV27 . once TRBJ2-2